The rows below give T cell receptor beta chains drawn from one sample of a study of blood T cell repertoires in COVID-19. Assay: immunoSEQ multiplex PCR; the TCRdb copy retains only in-frame clones and omits some. The table shows about 380,000 clones, with around 87% occurring only once. Sequencing was carried out using peripheral blood. The receptor source for this set is a man between 18 and 29 years old with active or convalescent COVID-19. Both conserved end residues are trimmed from each CDR3. The listing skips clone size in some rows; elsewhere it reads once, few, many or a size class.

V gene,clone size,J gene,CDR3 protein
TRBV4-1,.,TRBJ2-5,ASSQSGTGSITLRETQY
TRBV18,.,TRBJ2-7,ASSPGQGPEQY
TRBV4-2,.,TRBJ2-1,ASSREVAGGTYNEQF
TRBV28,.,TRBJ2-7,ASSFYSGRIEQY
TRBV18,few,TRBJ2-7,ASSLNRGQTYEQY
TRBV19,once,TRBJ2-7,ASSIVSSYEQY
TRBV29-1,.,TRBJ1-1,SVDRGLILMNTEAF
TRBV7-9,once,TRBJ1-1,ASSPGQFNTEAF
TRBV7-9,.,TRBJ1-1,ASQLDRDLNTEAF
TRBV20-1,.,TRBJ2-7,SASSGYSSYEQY
TRBV24-1,.,TRBJ1-1,ATRGQGMNTEAF
TRBV5-4,.,TRBJ2-3,ASSAGTSGENTQY
TRBV7-2,.,TRBJ1-6,ASSLGQYSPLH
TRBV7-2,.,TRBJ1-6,ASSARRSNSPLH